Below are 21 T cell receptor beta chains sequenced from a single sample in a study of shared clonotypes between healthy human individuals. Some clones are missing from TCRdb's copy, which holds only in-frame ones; the method was immunoSEQ multiplex PCR. Of hundreds of thousands of clones in the sample, about 96% were seen once. Source material: memory CD8+ T cells sorted from blood. The subset is: CD45RO+ cells pooled with CCR7-negative TemRA cells. These receptors were collected from a man aged 25 to 45 in good health.

The rearrangement links TRBV10-2 to TRBJ2-7; a possible D gene is TRBD2 (6 bases). CDR1 and CDR2 from the germline V gene are WSHSY and SAAADI. V was clipped by 7 bases and J by 1 base, with 17 bases between them. The CDR3 runs 15 residues. CDR3 region: CASTREEGVSYEQYF. DNA for the CDR3: TGCGCCAGCACGAGGGAGGAGGGTGTATCCTACGAGCAGTACTTC.

The V call is TRBV5-1, the J call TRBJ1-1; tentative D call: TRBD1 (6 bases). The CDR3 extends over 13 amino acids. V gave up 4 bases and J gave up 1 base, with 8 bases separating them. Per the germline V gene, CDR1 is SGHRS and CDR2 is YFSETQ. This chain's CDR3 is CASSVQGNTEAFF. The CDR3 DNA follows: TGCGCCAGCAGCGTACAGGGGAACACTGAAGCTTTCTTT. The whole variable domain, remainder taken from reference TRBV5-1 and TRBJ1-1, is KAGVTQTPRYLIKTRGQQVTLSCSPISGHRSVSWYQQTPGQGLQFLFEYFSETQRNKGNFPGRFSGRQFSNSRSEMNVSTLELGDSALYLCASSVQGNTEAFFGQGTRLTVV.

The chain is built from TRBV30 and TRBJ2-7; 7 nucleotides agree with TRBD2. The junction had 11 bases not matched to a gene; V was cut back by 4 bases and J by 2 bases. CDR1 GTSNPN and CDR2 SVGIG come from the germline V gene (reference sequence). CDR3 size: 15 residues. The CDR3 DNA sequence: TGTGCCTGGAAGGTGAGAAAGACTAGCCCCTACGAGCAGTACTTC. Translation: CAWKVRKTSPYEQYF.

The genes are TRBV13 and TRBJ2-5; D is ambiguous. V was trimmed by 1 base and J by 2 bases, leaving 8 bases between them. CDR3 size: 14 residues. The germline gives CDR1 PRHDT, CDR2 FYEKMQ (reference sequence). The CDR3: CASSLVQIQETQYF. CDR3 sequence (DNA): TGTGCCAGCAGCTTAGTCCAGATACAAGAGACCCAGTACTTC.

A remark on this clone: The same CDR3 is also encoded by other DNA sequences in this sample. The gene calls are TRBV6-1 and TRBJ2-5; 14 bases align to TRBD2. Germline CDR1 reads MNHNS; CDR2 reads SASEGT. V was pared by 4 bases and J by 5 bases, with 0 bases of the junction left unmatched. There are 14 residues in the CDR3. The CDR3 spells CASSGTSGRETQYF. In nucleotides, the CDR3 is TGTGCCAGCAGTGGGACTAGCGGGAGGGAGACCCAGTACTTC.

This clone was seen a single time. The rearrangement links TRBV5-1 to TRBJ2-3; unclear D gene. The V gene lost 0 bases and the J gene lost 0 bases, with 14 bases spanning the gap. Germline CDR1 SGHRS, CDR2 YFSETQ. The CDR3 has 17 residues. The chain's CDR3 is CASSLGLVDPSTDTQYF. CDR3 coding DNA: TGCGCCAGCAGCTTGGGACTTGTAGACCCTAGCACAGATACGCAGTATTTT.

The DNA for the CDR3 is TGCGCCAGCAGCTTCAGGGGACTTGGGAACGAGCAGTACTTC. Translated, it gives CASSFRGLGNEQYF. J is TRBJ2-7 and V is TRBV5-1; D is perhaps TRBD1 or TRBD2 (6 bases each). This CDR3 comprises 14 residues. Germline assignment: CDR1 SGHRS and CDR2 YFSETQ. V lost 2 bases and J lost 5, with 14 bases in between.

The CDR3 protein is CASSPPSGSSYEQYF. For the CDR3, the DNA is TGCGCCAGCAGTCCCCCTAGCGGGAGCAGCTACGAGCAGTACTTC. The genes are TRBV10-2 and TRBJ2-7; TRBD2 matches 10 bases. The junction had 7 bases not matched to a gene; V was cut back by 5 bases and J by 3 bases. The germline CDR1 and CDR2 sequences are WSHSY and SAAADI. The CDR3 is made up of 15 amino acids.

Only one count was recorded for this clone. This CDR3 reads CASSIYNEQFF. In nucleotides, the CDR3 is TGTGCCAGCAGCATTTACAATGAGCAGTTCTTC. The rearrangement uses TRBV7-9 and TRBJ2-1; D remains unclear. The CDR3 is 11 residues long. Trimming pared 5 bases from V and 4 bases from J, leaving 3 bases between. The germline V gene encodes CDR1 SEHNR and CDR2 FQNEAQ (reference sequence).

The rearrangement joins TRBV2 to TRBJ1-1; TRBD1 is a possible D gene (5 bases). This CDR3 contains 14 residues. V lost 5 bases and J lost 5, with 15 bases in between. Germline V gene sequence: CDR1 SNHLY, CDR2 FYNNEI. The CDR3 nucleotides read TGTGCCAGCAGTTTAGGAGGGACGGGGACTGAAGCTTTCTTT. This gives the protein CASSLGGTGTEAFF.

The chain recombines TRBV6-5 with TRBJ1-3; 7 nucleotides match TRBD1. J lost 2 bases, V lost 0 bases, and 1 base had no gene match. The CDR3 contains 15 residues. From germline, CDR1 is MNHEY and CDR2 SVGAGI. This CDR3 reads CASSYSGGAGNTIYF. As DNA, the CDR3 is TGTGCCAGCAGTTACTCAGGGGGCGCTGGAAACACCATATATTTT.

This rearrangement joins TRBV14 to TRBJ1-4, with D uncertain. The CDR3 loop spans 14 amino acids. Germline loops: CDR1 SGHDN, CDR2 FVKESK. V was trimmed by 1 base and J by 7 bases, leaving 10 bases between them. The CDR3 loop reads CASSQVPSGEKLFF. In nucleotides, the CDR3 is TGTGCCAGCAGCCAAGTTCCCTCGGGTGAAAAACTGTTTTTT.

This chain links TRBV10-3 with TRBJ2-3, with 11 bases matching TRBD2. Germline-derived CDR1 and CDR2 are ENHRY and SYGVKD. V shed 7 bases, J shed 4 bases, and the junction held 4 bases outside the gene matches. The CDR3 covers 14 residues. CDR3 sequence: CAITSGRMPDTQYF. The CDR3, as DNA: TGTGCCATCACTAGCGGGAGGATGCCAGATACGCAGTATTTT.

This chain links TRBV5-6 with TRBJ1-2; 7 positions agree with TRBD1. Germline V gene sequence: CDR1 SGHDT, CDR2 YYEEEE. The CDR3 length is 13 residues. Trimming took 5 bases from V and 7 from J; bases not matched to a gene: 8. The chain's CDR3 is CASRFDRDGGYTF. As DNA, the CDR3 is TGTGCCAGCAGGTTTGACAGGGATGGTGGCTACACCTTC.

This clone has just one count. The chain couples TRBV5-6 to TRBJ2-2, with D uncertain. CDR3 size: 13 residues. The V end lost 0 bases, the J end lost 2 bases, and 2 bases lay between the germline ends. Germline V CDR1 and CDR2: SGHDT, YYEEEE. The DNA for the CDR3 is TGTGCCAGCAGCTTGGCTAACACCGGGGAGCTGTTTTTT. Translating it yields CASSLANTGELFF. The full variable domain, its missing parts supplied by reference TRBV5-6 and TRBJ2-2, is DAGVTQSPTHLIKTRGQQVTLRCSPKSGHDTVSWYQQALGQGPQFIFQYYEEEERQRGNFPDRFSGHQFPNYSSELNVNALLLGDSALYLCASSLANTGELFFGEGSRLTVL.

The chain has TRBV25-1 and TRBJ2-2; D perhaps matches TRBD2 (5 bases). CDR3 size: 16 residues. V lost 2 bases and J 6 bases, leaving 16 bases between the germline ends. Looked up from germline, CDR1 is MGHDK and CDR2 is SYGVNS. DNA of the CDR3: TGTGCCAGCAGTGAACGGTATACTAGTATCGCCGGGGAGCTGTTTTTT. Translation: CASSERYTSIAGELFF.

The V call is TRBV25-1, the J call TRBJ2-3; the match to TRBD1 covers 9 bases. This CDR3 has 17 residues. Germline CDR1 reads MGHDK; CDR2 reads SYGVNS. V trimming: 2 bases; J trimming: 1 base; junction bases outside the gene matches: 7. The CDR3 reads CASSEQDRGSRTDTQYF. The CDR3 DNA sequence: TGTGCCAGCAGTGAACAAGACAGGGGGTCTCGCACAGATACGCAGTATTTT.

V and J are TRBV7-9 and TRBJ1-4; D call uncertain. Germline V gene lookup returns CDR1 SEHNR and CDR2 FQNEAQ (reference sequence). Deletions cut 5 bases from V and 5 bases from J, with 12 bases between. CDR3 size: 14 residues. CDR3 in DNA: TGTGCCAGCAGCCCCTCGGCGGGGAATGAAAAACTGTTTTTT. Its translation: CASSPSAGNEKLFF.

The gene calls are TRBV28 and TRBJ1-5; TRBD1 aligns across 7 bases. V dropped 7 bases and J dropped 3; count of bases not matched to a gene: 9. Germline V gene lookup returns CDR1 MDHEN and CDR2 SYDVKM. The CDR3 totals 15 residues. CDR3 coding DNA: TGTGCCAGCACCTCGGGAGGGGGCTACAATCAGCCCCAGCATTTT. Amino acid sequence: CASTSGGGYNQPQHF. The variable domain in full, completed from reference TRBV28 and TRBJ1-5, reads DVKVTQSSRYLVKRTGEKVFLECVQDMDHENMFWYRQDPGLGLRLIYFSYDVKMKEKGDIPEGYSVSREKKERFSLILESASTNQTSMYLCASTSGGGYNQPQHFGDGTRLSIL.

The V and J genes are TRBV5-1 and TRBJ2-7; a weak D match, TRBD1 (5 bases). Germline V CDR1 and CDR2: SGHRS, YFSETQ. The length of the CDR3 is 14 residues. Trimming removed 4 bases from V and 5 bases from J, with 16 bases in between. This CDR3 is CASSLTGALHEQYF. Written as DNA, the CDR3 is TGCGCCAGCAGCCTAACAGGTGCTCTCCACGAGCAGTACTTC. Full variable domain (missing parts from reference TRBV5-1 and TRBJ2-7): KAGVTQTPRYLIKTRGQQVTLSCSPISGHRSVSWYQQTPGQGLQFLFEYFSETQRNKGNFPGRFSGRQFSNSRSEMNVSTLELGDSALYLCASSLTGALHEQYFGPGTRLTVT.

Concerning this clone: This CDR3 is also generated by other DNA sequences in the sample. V is TRBV5-1 and J is TRBJ2-7, with D uncertain. Trimming took off 4 bases at V and 0 bases at J, with 5 bases between the two ends. CDR1 and CDR2 from the germline V gene are SGHRS and YFSETQ. CDR3 length: 12 amino acids. DNA of the CDR3: TGCGCCAGCAGCCTCCCCTCCTACGAGCAGTACTTC. Translating it yields CASSLPSYEQYF.